This T cell receptor beta chain was documented in a study of CD8 T cells in cerebrospinal fluid in Alzheimer's disease. This clonotype counts as medium-sized by frequency. CDR3 length equals 15 residues. TCRdb reprocessed the 10x single-cell sequencing reads, keeping one entry per CDR3 protein, no DNA. This listing includes about 1,500 distinct CDR3 sequences. The origin of this receptor is a human donor in good health. The V call is TRBV12-3 or TRBV12-4, the J call TRBJ1-6; the D call of TRBD1 rests on TCRdb alone, since no DNA is present to check it. The sample consisted of cerebrospinal fluid. The CDR3 sequence is CASSSRWGDNSPLHF.